The present TCR beta chain was sequenced within a study of blood T cells in healthy people across ages. Study-level points and caveats: PBMCs left unsorted prevented a conclusive naive versus antigen-experienced comparison. Naive CD4+ cell counts and diversity both ran higher in long-lived than in aged donors.

This clonotype was picked up a small number of times. Its specificity is not known. A sample-barcoded 5' primer and a J-beta primer mix were used in a second PCR of roughly 6 to 12 cycles. Each CDR3 protein gets one entry after TCRdb re-called the 5' RACE reads with MiXCR. The sample shows hundreds of thousands of distinct CDR3 sequences, approximately 30% of them seen only once. The length of the CDR3 is 16 residues. The germline V gene has CDR1 MNHEY and CDR2 SMNVEV (reference sequence). V lost 5 bases to trimming and J lost 5 bases; unmatched junction nucleotides: 6. The sequenced sample was blood. The chain employs TRBV27 and TRBJ2-2, with 12 bases fitting TRBD2. This clonotype originated in a woman aged 80 or over in good health. The DNA of the CDR3 is TGTGCCAGCAGTCAACTAGCGGGGGGCAGGACCGGGGAGCTGTTTTTT. Amino acid sequence: CASSQLAGGRTGELFF.